The 29 T cell receptor beta chains below were found in one sample sequenced in a study of Graves' ophthalmopathy and Graves' hyperthyroidism. Amplified TCR beta CDR3 regions were obtained using RNA transcripts as template. Investigators did first-round RT-PCR with HTBI primers, then second-round multiplex PCR. TCRdb independently ran MiXCR on the multiplex PCR reads; one entry per CDR3 protein. The sample holds about 1.1 million distinct CDR3 sequences; 36% are singletons and the top ten take approximately 10%. Sequenced sample: peripheral blood or thyroid tissue (not recorded which). The receptors come from an adult man with Graves' hyperthyroidism.

The rearrangement joins TRBV18 to TRBJ1-3, with D uncertain. This CDR3 comprises 16 residues. V was trimmed by 1 base and J by 0 bases, leaving 10 bases between them. Germline V gene sequence: CDR1 KGHSH, CDR2 LQKENI. The CDR3 loop is CASSPQGRNSGNTIYF. DNA for the CDR3: TGTGCCAGCTCACCACAGGGCAGAAACTCTGGAAACACCATATATTTT.

The chain has TRBV24-1 and TRBJ2-3; D not certain. Germline CDR1 reads KGHDR; CDR2 reads SFDVKD. The CDR3 spans 12 residues. V lost 3 bases and J lost 2, with 2 bases in between. This CDR3 is CATSDTTDTQYF. The DNA of the CDR3 is TGTGCCACCAGTGATACCACAGATACGCAGTATTTT.

This clonotype has ten or more counts. The chain joins TRBV7-2 to TRBJ2-5, with TRBD2 matching over 16 bases. CDR1 SGHTA and CDR2 FQGNSA come from the germline V gene. V lost 0 bases, J lost 4 bases, and 8 bases stayed unmatched. The CDR3 runs to 19 residues. The CDR3 protein is CASSLAGGLAGGPAETQYF. CDR3 bases: TGTGCCAGCAGCTTAGCCGGGGGACTAGCGGGGGGGCCGGCAGAGACCCAGTACTTC.

This clonotype was counted between two and nine times. V and J are TRBV6-5 and TRBJ2-7; 12 bases line up with TRBD1. After removal of 6 bases from V and 4 bases from J, the junction contained 7 bases not matched to a gene. The CDR3 loop spans 15 amino acids. Germline CDR1 MNHEY, CDR2 SVGAGI. DNA of the CDR3: TGTGCCAGCAGATCGGGACAGGGGGCATCGTACGAGCAGTACTTC. The encoded protein is CASRSGQGASYEQYF.

This clonotype showed up many times. This rearrangement joins TRBV29-1 to TRBJ1-2; D possibly corresponds to TRBD1 (6 bases). Trimming removed 6 bases from V and 8 bases from J, with 19 bases in between. From germline, CDR1 is SQVTM and CDR2 ANQGSEA. CDR3 length: 13 amino acids. CDR3 bases: TGCAGCGTACCCAGAGGGGGGGGAGAAGGCTACACCTTC. It specifies CSVPRGGGEGYTF. The entire variable domain, with the rest obtained from reference TRBV29-1 and TRBJ1-2, is as follows: SAVISQKPSRDICQRGTSLTIQCQVDSQVTMMFWYRQQPGQSLTLIATANQGSEATYESGFVIDKFPISRPNLTFSTLTVSNMSPEDSSIYLCSVPRGGGEGYTFGSGTRLTVV.

The chain joins TRBV28 to TRBJ1-5, with a possible D match to TRBD1 (6 bases). Germline values: CDR1 MDHEN, CDR2 SYDVKM. This CDR3 spans 15 amino acids. The V end was cut by 6 bases, the J end by 0 bases, with 12 bases between. The CDR3 DNA reads as TGTGCCAGCAGCCCCGGCAGGGGTAGCAATCAGCCCCAGCATTTT. This translates into CASSPGRGSNQPQHF.

The gene calls are TRBV7-9 and TRBJ1-6, with 7 bases matching TRBD1. The trim removed 2 bases at V and 7 bases at J, leaving 2 bases unmatched. The CDR3 is 14 amino acids. Germline CDR1 reads SEHNR; CDR2 reads FQNEAQ (reference sequence). The CDR3: CASSLPTGNSPLHF. The CDR3 DNA is TGTGCCAGCAGCTTACCGACAGGGAATTCACCCCTCCACTTT.

This clonotype was detected only a few times. DNA of the CDR3: TGTGCCTGGAGTTCAGGGGCGGGCAATCAGCCCCAGCATTTT. This codes for CAWSSGAGNQPQHF. V usage is TRBV30 and J usage is TRBJ1-5; weak D call: TRBD1 (6 bases). CDR3 length: 14 residues. CDR1 is GTSNPN, CDR2 SVGIG, per germline (reference sequence). Trimming removed 2 bases from V and 2 bases from J, with 10 bases in between.

This clonotype was seen at least ten times. The chain joins TRBV5-1 to TRBJ1-6, with D hard to call. V was clipped by 0 bases and J by 5 bases, with 9 bases between them. CDR3 length: 15 residues. Germline values: CDR1 SGHRS, CDR2 YFSETQ. The CDR3 is CASSLAQRDNSPLHF. CDR3 nucleotide sequence: TGCGCCAGCAGCTTGGCCCAGCGGGATAATTCACCCCTCCACTTT. The variable domain in full, with the rest retrieved from reference TRBV5-1 and TRBJ1-6, is KAGVTQTPRYLIKTRGQQVTLSCSPISGHRSVSWYQQTPGQGLQFLFEYFSETQRNKGNFPGRFSGRQFSNSRSEMNVSTLELGDSALYLCASSLAQRDNSPLHFGNGTRLTVT.

The rearrangement joins TRBV10-3 to TRBJ1-1, with D maybe TRBD1 (5 bases). This CDR3 region has 14 residues. V dropped 6 bases and J dropped 1 base, with 12 bases sitting between them. CDR1 ENHRY and CDR2 SYGVKD come from the germline V gene. The CDR3 protein is CAIRAGQGNTEAFF. The CDR3 coding sequence is TGTGCCATCAGGGCGGGCCAGGGGAACACTGAAGCTTTCTTT.

This clonotype was seen ten or more times. V usage is TRBV29-1 and J usage is TRBJ1-1, with TRBD1 identical over 7 bases. V trimming: 4 bases; J trimming: 2 bases; junction bases outside the gene matches: 4. CDR1 SQVTM and CDR2 ANQGSEA come from the germline V gene. This CDR3 has 13 amino acids. The CDR3 region is CSVARTGNTEAFF. The DNA for the CDR3 is TGCAGCGTTGCCCGGACAGGCAACACTGAAGCTTTCTTT.

V gene TRBV7-2 combines with J gene TRBJ1-6, with D uncertain. CDR1 and CDR2 (germline): SGHTA, FQGNSA. The CDR3 consists of 12 residues. V lost 4 bases, J lost 11 bases, and 9 bases lay in between. CDR3 residues: CASSSEGPPLHF. The DNA for the CDR3 is TGTGCCAGCAGCTCGGAGGGCCCACCCCTCCACTTT.

The V and J genes are TRBV9 and TRBJ2-6, with D possibly TRBD2 on 6 matching bases. V was shortened by 4 bases and J by 0 bases, with 17 bases between the two germline ends. There are 18 residues in the CDR3. Germline lookup yields CDR1 SGDLS and CDR2 YYNGEE. CDR3 DNA: TGTGCCAGCAGCTGGGGGGAGTTTGGGGACTCTGGGGCCAACGTCCTGACTTTC. Amino acids: CASSWGEFGDSGANVLTF.

This clonotype was detected ten times or more. J is TRBJ2-7 and V is TRBV10-3; D is unclear. Trimming pared 5 bases from V and 4 bases from J, leaving 9 bases between. CDR1 ENHRY and CDR2 SYGVKD come from the germline V gene. The CDR3 length is 12 residues. The CDR3 coding sequence is TGTGCCATCAGTCCCAGCTCGTACGAGCAGTACTTC. Translation: CAISPSSYEQYF.

This clonotype has just one count. The chain combines TRBV20-1 with TRBJ1-2; 7 bases line up with TRBD1. There are 12 residues in the CDR3. Germline CDR1 DFQATT, CDR2 SNEGSKA (reference sequence). V was pared by 3 bases and J by 7 bases, with 5 bases of the junction left unmatched. Here the CDR3 reads CSASPGQFGYTF. CDR3 DNA sequence: TGCAGTGCTAGTCCGGGACAGTTTGGCTACACCTTC.

This clonotype was detected a few times. The chain couples TRBV7-6 to TRBJ2-5; no clear D gene. From germline, CDR1 is SGHVS and CDR2 FNYEAQ. Deletions cut 2 bases from V and 3 bases from J, with 13 bases between. The CDR3 has 15 residues. As DNA, the CDR3 is TGTGCCAGCAGCTTAACGTGGTATCCAAAAGAGACCCAGTACTTC. This codes for CASSLTWYPKETQYF.

The sample holds a few counts of this clonotype. The chain joins TRBV7-9 to TRBJ1-2; 8 nucleotides agree with TRBD1. The CDR3 spans 14 residues. CDR1 SEHNR and CDR2 FQNEAQ come from the germline V gene (reference sequence). V trimming: 2 bases; J trimming: 8 bases; junction bases outside the gene matches: 7. The CDR3 is CASSLLGQVSGYTF. In DNA form, the CDR3 reads TGTGCCAGCAGCTTACTGGGACAGGTATCGGGCTACACCTTC.

The V and J genes are TRBV7-9 and TRBJ2-1; unclear D gene. V lost 5 bases to trimming and J lost 0 bases, with 14 bases between them. The length of the CDR3 is 16 residues. Germline V gives CDR1 SEHNR, CDR2 FQNEAQ (reference sequence). CDR3 bases: TGTGCCAGCAGCGGCTGGTCTTGGAGCTCCTACAATGAGCAGTTCTTC. Translation: CASSGWSWSSYNEQFF.

The chain recombines TRBV9 with TRBJ2-7; D gene unclear. The germline V gene encodes CDR1 SGDLS and CDR2 YYNGEE. Trimming took 7 bases from V and 5 from J, leaving 16 bases between them. CDR3 size: 13 residues. CDR3 loop: CASGSRTLNEQYF. As DNA, the CDR3 is TGTGCCAGCGGCTCAAGGACCCTCAACGAGCAGTACTTC.

The CDR3 loop reads CATRLAGNNEQYF. As DNA, the CDR3 is TGTGCCACGAGACTAGCGGGGAACAATGAGCAGTACTTC. The chain has TRBV24-1 and TRBJ2-5, with 11 nucleotides matching TRBD2. CDR1 is KGHDR, CDR2 SFDVKD, per germline. CDR3 size: 13 residues. V shed 10 bases and J 11 bases; nucleotides not matched to a gene: 11.

On this clonotype itself: One end of the junction is discordant with germline, which a read error may explain. The chain recombines TRBV7-8 with TRBJ2-5, with D possibly matching TRBD2 (7 bases). The CDR3 totals 14 residues. CDR1 SGHVS and CDR2 FQNEAQ come from the germline V gene. CDR3 region: CAGSFGGPQETQYF. For the CDR3, the DNA is TGTGCCGGCAGCTTCGGGGGGCCGCAAGAGACCCAGTACTTC.

This clonotype has a single count. This chain joins TRBV6-4 and TRBJ2-5, with 10 bases fitting TRBD1. This CDR3 has 17 amino acids. CDR1 and CDR2 (germline): MRHNA, SNTAGT. V gave up 5 bases and J gave up 1 base; unmatched junction bases: 10. CDR3 in DNA: TGTGCCAGCAGTCCCGACAGGGGGCCCTGGGCCCAAGAGACCCAGTACTTC. Protein product: CASSPDRGPWAQETQYF.

This clonotype turned up a few times. The chain recombines TRBV27 with TRBJ2-5; 10 bases align to TRBD1. CDR1 and CDR2 (germline): MNHEY, SMNVEV (reference sequence). The junction had 15 bases not matched to a gene; V was cut back by 6 bases and J by 5 bases. The CDR3 extends over 17 amino acids. The chain's CDR3 is CASRPLRTGGFPETQYF. In DNA form, the CDR3 reads TGTGCCAGCAGACCTCTCCGGACAGGGGGTTTCCCGGAGACCCAGTACTTC.

V and J are TRBV10-3 and TRBJ1-5, with 8 bases fitting TRBD1. Per germline, CDR1 ENHRY and CDR2 SYGVKD. J was trimmed by 2 bases and V by 10 bases; bases with no gene match: 13. There are 16 residues in the CDR3. The DNA of the CDR3 is TGTGCCAGCAGCCGCGACAGGGGCGATGGCAATCAGCCCCAGCATTTT. Protein product: CASSRDRGDGNQPQHF.

Many counts were recorded for this clonotype. This chain links TRBV11-2 with TRBJ2-5; 8 bases match TRBD1. V lost 3 bases to trimming and J lost 4 bases; unmatched junction nucleotides: 4. CDR3 length: 14 amino acids. Germline V gives CDR1 SGHAT, CDR2 FQNNGV. CDR3 in DNA: TGTGCCAGCAGCTTGGGACAGGTCTTAGAGACCCAGTACTTC. Translation: CASSLGQVLETQYF.

The table lists this clonotype with a few counts. This may come from a read error, since a much larger clone is one base off. This chain links TRBV7-9 with TRBJ1-2; D ambiguous. From germline, CDR1 is SEHNR and CDR2 FQNEAQ (reference sequence). CDR3 length equals 12 residues. The DNA for the CDR3 is TGTGCCAGCAGCTACGACGACTATGGCTGCACCTTC. This encodes CASSYDDYGCTF.

This clonotype was observed at least ten times. V usage is TRBV7-9 and J usage is TRBJ2-7; D unresolved. The CDR3 is 12 amino acids. The germline CDR1 and CDR2 sequences are SEHNR and FQNEAQ (reference sequence). Trimming took off 4 bases at V and 7 bases at J, with 11 bases between the two ends. The CDR3 region is CASSSETTEQYF. CDR3 nucleotide sequence: TGTGCCAGCAGCTCGGAAACGACAGAGCAGTACTTC.

CDR3 protein: CASSLDGEPGETQYF. CDR3 sequence (DNA): TGCGCCAGCAGCTTGGACGGGGAACCTGGGGAGACCCAGTACTTC. V is TRBV5-1 and J is TRBJ2-5, with a possible D match to TRBD2 (5 bases). This CDR3 is built from 15 residues. The ends were cut back, 0 bases at V and 5 bases at J, with 14 bases in the middle. The V gene's germline CDR1 is SGHRS and CDR2 YFSETQ.

This clonotype was recorded at least ten times. This chain links TRBV24-1 with TRBJ2-5; 7 positions match TRBD2. This CDR3 contains 15 residues. Losses at the gene ends were 7 bases for V and 4 bases for J; bases not matched to a gene: 11. Per germline, CDR1 KGHDR and CDR2 SFDVKD. The DNA for the CDR3 is TGTGCCACCAGCCTATCCGTGGGGGGGAGAGAGACCCAGTACTTC. Protein: CATSLSVGGRETQYF.